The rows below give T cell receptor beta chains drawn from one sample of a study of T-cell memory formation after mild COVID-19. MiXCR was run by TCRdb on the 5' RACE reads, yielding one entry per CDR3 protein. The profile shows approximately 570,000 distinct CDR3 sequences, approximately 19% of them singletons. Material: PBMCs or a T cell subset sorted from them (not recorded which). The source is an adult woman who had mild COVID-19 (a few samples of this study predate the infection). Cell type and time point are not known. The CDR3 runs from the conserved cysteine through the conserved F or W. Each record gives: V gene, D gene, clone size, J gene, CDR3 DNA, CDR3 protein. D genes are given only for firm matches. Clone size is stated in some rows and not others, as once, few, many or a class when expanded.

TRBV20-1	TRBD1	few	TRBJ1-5	TGCAGTGCTAGAGATGGGACAGGCGAGAACAATCAGCCCCAGCATTTT	CSARDGTGENNQPQHF
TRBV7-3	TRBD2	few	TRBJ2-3	TGTGCCAGCAGCCCCGGACTAGCGGGGGGGCCAGGGGCAGATACGCAGTATTTT	CASSPGLAGGPGADTQYF
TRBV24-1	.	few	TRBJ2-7	TGTGCCACCAGTGACCACCGGGACAACCACGAGCAGTACTTC	CATSDHRDNHEQYF
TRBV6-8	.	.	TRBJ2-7	TGTGCCAGTCCGTTGGGGACGTCGTCCTACGAGCAGTACTTC	CASPLGTSSYEQYF
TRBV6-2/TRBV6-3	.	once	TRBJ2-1	TGTGCCAGCAGTTACCGCCGGGACATAGACAATGAGCAGTTCTTC	CASSYRRDIDNEQFF
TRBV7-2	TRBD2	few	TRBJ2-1	TGTGCCAGCAGCTTAGAGGGCGGGACTAGTTACAATGAGCAGTTCTTC	CASSLEGGTSYNEQFF
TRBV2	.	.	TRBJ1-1	TGTGCCAGCAGGGTCGACCAGGGAAAGAAAGCTTTCTTT	CASRVDQGKKAFF
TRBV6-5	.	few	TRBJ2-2	TGTGCCAGCAGTTACTCTGGCACAGGGCGTATTAACGGGGAGCTGTTTTTT	CASSYSGTGRINGELFF
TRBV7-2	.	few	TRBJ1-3	TGTGCCAGCAGCCCCCAGGGCAGGGATGGAAACACCATATATTTT	CASSPQGRDGNTIYF
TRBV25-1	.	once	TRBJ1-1	TGTGCCAGCAGTGAAACACAGGGAGGATTTAGCGATTCTTTCTTT	CASSETQGGFSDSFF
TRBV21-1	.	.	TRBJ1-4	TGTGCCAGCGGGACAGGGCTGTTTTTT	CASGTGLFF
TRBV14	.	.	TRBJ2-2	TGTGCCAGCAGCCAAGGGACAGACACCGGGGAGCTGTTTTTT	CASSQGTDTGELFF
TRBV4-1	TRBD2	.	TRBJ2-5	TGCGCCAGCAGCCTTCTTTCTGGAGCGGGGGGCAGGGAGACCCAGTACTTC	CASSLLSGAGGRETQYF
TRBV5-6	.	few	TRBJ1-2	TGTGCCAGCAGCTTTTCCCAGGGCTACACCTTC	CASSFSQGYTF
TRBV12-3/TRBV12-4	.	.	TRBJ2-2	TGTGCCAGCAGGGAGGGGGAGCTGTTTTTT	CASREGELFF
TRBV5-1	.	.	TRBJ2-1	TGCGCCAGCAGCCTTCCCCGAGCAGGGCCCTACAATGAGCAGTTCTTC	CASSLPRAGPYNEQFF
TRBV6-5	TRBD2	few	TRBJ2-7	TGTGCCAGCAGTTGGGTAGCGGGGGGGTTGAGAGAGCAGTACTTC	CASSWVAGGLREQYF
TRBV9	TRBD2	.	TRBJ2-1	TGTGCCAGCAGCCCCCTAGCGGGGGGGCCCTACAATGAGCAGTTCTTC	CASSPLAGGPYNEQFF
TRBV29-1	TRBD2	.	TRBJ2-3	TGCAGCGTTGAGGTGGAAGTAGCGGGAGTAAGCACAGATACGCAGTATTTT	CSVEVEVAGVSTDTQYF
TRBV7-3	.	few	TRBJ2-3	TGTGCCAGCAGCTCCTGGGCTAGAACAGATACGCAGTATTTT	CASSSWARTDTQYF
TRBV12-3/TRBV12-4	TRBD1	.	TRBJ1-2	TGTGCCAGCAGCCGGAATCAGGGGGCTGAGGGCTGCACCTTC	CASSRNQGAEGCTF
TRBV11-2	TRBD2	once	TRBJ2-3	TGTGCCAGCAGCTTACCTCGACAGGGTAAACCTAGCGGGGCCTCCTTTATTCGGCATACGCAGTATTTT	CASSLPRQGKPSGASFIRHTQYF
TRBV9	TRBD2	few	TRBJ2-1	TGTGCCAGCAGCGTCCCACTAGCGGGAGGGCCCAATGAGCAGTTCTTC	CASSVPLAGGPNEQFF
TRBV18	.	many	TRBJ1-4	TGTGCCAGCTCACCAAGAGGTACTAATGAAAAACTGTTTTTT	CASSPRGTNEKLFF
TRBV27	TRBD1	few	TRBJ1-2	TGTGCCAGCAGTCGGACAGGGTGGAGCTATGGCTACACCTTC	CASSRTGWSYGYTF